This T cell receptor beta chain was documented in a study of long-term antiretroviral therapy in people with HIV. Survey-level resolution applied to immunoSEQ assay v3.0. Here immunoSEQ multiplex PCR was the method, and the copy in TCRdb shows in-frame clones only, minus some. The sample includes 30,000 to 40,000 clones, roughly 94% of them seen just once. The samples comprised roughly 1-10 million cryopreserved PBMC ahead of DNA extraction. Comment on this clone: Antigen specificity is unknown.

Overall study findings and caveats: Narrower CDR3 length ranges marked HIV repertoires relative to controls.

CDR1 and CDR2 from the germline V gene are SGHVS and FQNEAQ. This CDR3 contains 16 residues. V was clipped by 4 bases and J by 0 bases, with 16 bases between them. This TCR was sampled from a woman in her forties or fifties with HIV. The gene calls are TRBV7-8 and TRBJ2-7; the D is unclear. The specimen comprised unsorted PBMCs, sampled 4.1 years after starting antiretroviral therapy. The DNA for the CDR3 is TGTGCCAGCAGCTCTACATCCCATGATGGCTCCTACGAGCAGTACTTC. Protein: CASSSTSHDGSYEQYF.